Below, 5 T cell receptor beta chains from the same sample are listed, as sequenced in a study of blood T cell repertoires in COVID-19. Libraries were prepared by immunoSEQ multiplex PCR; TCRdb keeps only in-frame clonotypes and omits some of them. This table has roughly 62,000 clones, about 80% appearing once. The source material was peripheral blood. Every receptor here comes from a man aged 80 or over with COVID-19, enrolled during active disease.

The sample holds many counts of this clone. The chain couples TRBV5-8 to TRBJ2-1; 10 bases align to TRBD2. J gave up 7 bases and V 5 bases, and 6 bases lay outside the gene matches. Germline-derived CDR1 and CDR2 are SGHTS and YDEGEE. The CDR3 totals 14 residues. This CDR3 is CASRGLAGVNEQFF. The DNA of the CDR3 is TGTGCCAGCAGAGGCCTAGCGGGAGTAAATGAGCAGTTCTTC.

The chain combines TRBV7-8 with TRBJ2-5; no reliable D call. Trimming removed 1 base from V and 9 bases from J, with 15 bases in between. The germline V gene encodes CDR1 SGHVS and CDR2 FQNEAQ. The CDR3 length is 14 residues. DNA of the CDR3: TGTGCCAGCAGCTTAGTCTCCGGTCCCGAGGCCCAGTACTTC. This translates into CASSLVSGPEAQYF.

This chain uses TRBV27 with TRBJ2-1; D is unclear. Per the germline V gene, CDR1 is MNHEY and CDR2 is SMNVEV (reference sequence). With 5 bases removed from V and 7 bases from J, the gap between germline ends came to 12 bases. The CDR3 is made up of 13 amino acids. The CDR3 loop reads CASSPPLGNEQFF. Written as DNA, the CDR3 is TGTGCCAGCAGTCCCCCGCTCGGGAATGAGCAGTTCTTC.

The chain links TRBV27 to TRBJ2-2; D gene uncertain. From germline, CDR1 is MNHEY and CDR2 SMNVEV (reference sequence). The ends were cut back, 7 bases at V and 0 bases at J, with 15 bases in the middle. The CDR3 contains 16 residues. The CDR3 protein is CASNPKYFSNTGELFF. CDR3 sequence (DNA): TGTGCCAGCAACCCGAAGTACTTTTCGAACACCGGGGAGCTGTTTTTT.

The V call is TRBV7-8, the J call TRBJ1-1; no definite D call. Germline V CDR1 and CDR2: SGHVS, FQNEAQ. With 1 base removed from V and 4 bases from J, the gap between germline ends came to 16 bases. The CDR3 spans 16 residues. The CDR3: CASSLEAGLIGTEAFF. CDR3 nucleotides: TGTGCCAGCAGCTTAGAAGCGGGTTTAATCGGCACTGAAGCTTTCTTT.